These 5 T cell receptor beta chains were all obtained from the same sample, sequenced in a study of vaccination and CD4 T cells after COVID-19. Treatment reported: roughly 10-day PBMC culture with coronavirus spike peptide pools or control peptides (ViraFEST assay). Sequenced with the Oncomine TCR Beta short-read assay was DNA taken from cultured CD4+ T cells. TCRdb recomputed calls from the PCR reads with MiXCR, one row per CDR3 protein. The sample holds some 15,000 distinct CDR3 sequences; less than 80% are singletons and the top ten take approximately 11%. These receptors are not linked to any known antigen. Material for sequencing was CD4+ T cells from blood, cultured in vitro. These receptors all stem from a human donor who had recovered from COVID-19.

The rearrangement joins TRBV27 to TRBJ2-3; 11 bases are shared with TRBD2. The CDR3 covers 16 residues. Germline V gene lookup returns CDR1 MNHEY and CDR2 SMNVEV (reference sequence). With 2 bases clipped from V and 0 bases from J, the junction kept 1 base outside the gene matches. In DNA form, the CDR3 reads TGTGCCAGCAGTTTACTAGCGGGAGGAAGCACAGATACGCAGTATTTT. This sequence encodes CASSLLAGGSTDTQYF.

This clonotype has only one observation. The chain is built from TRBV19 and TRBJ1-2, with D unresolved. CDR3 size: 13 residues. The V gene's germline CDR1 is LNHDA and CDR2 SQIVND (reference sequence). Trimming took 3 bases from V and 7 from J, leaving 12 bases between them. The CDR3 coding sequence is TGTGCCAGTAGTATGGTGCAGGTCCGTGGCTACACCTTC. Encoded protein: CASSMVQVRGYTF. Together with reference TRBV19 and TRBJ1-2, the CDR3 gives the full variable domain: DGGITQSPKYLFRKEGQNVTLSCEQNLNHDAMYWYRQDPGQGLRLIYYSQIVNDFQKGDIAEGYSVSREKKESFPLTVTSAQKNPTAFYLCASSMVQVRGYTFGSGTRLTVV.

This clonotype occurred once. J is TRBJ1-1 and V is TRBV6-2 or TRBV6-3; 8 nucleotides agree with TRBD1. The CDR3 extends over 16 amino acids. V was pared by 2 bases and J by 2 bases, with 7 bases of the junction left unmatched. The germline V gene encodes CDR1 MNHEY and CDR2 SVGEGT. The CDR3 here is CASSYMDREDNTEAFF. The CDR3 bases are TGTGCCAGCAGTTACATGGACAGGGAAGATAACACTGAAGCTTTCTTT.

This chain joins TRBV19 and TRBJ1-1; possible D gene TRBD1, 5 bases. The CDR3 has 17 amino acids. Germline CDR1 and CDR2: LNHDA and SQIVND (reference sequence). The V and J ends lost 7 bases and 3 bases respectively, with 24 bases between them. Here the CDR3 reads CASISPWGTGTYTEAFF. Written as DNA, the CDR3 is TGTGCCAGTATCTCTCCGTGGGGGACGGGGACCTACACTGAAGCTTTCTTT.

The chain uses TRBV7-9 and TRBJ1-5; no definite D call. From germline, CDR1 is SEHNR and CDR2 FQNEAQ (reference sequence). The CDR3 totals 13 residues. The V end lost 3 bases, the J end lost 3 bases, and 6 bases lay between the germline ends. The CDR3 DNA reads TGTGCCAGCAGCTTTAACTCCAATCAGCCCCAGCATTTT. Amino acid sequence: CASSFNSNQPQHF.